This TCR beta chain was identified in a study of blood T cells in healthy people across ages. Primers used in a second PCR of roughly 6 to 11 cycles were a sample-barcoded 5' primer and a J-beta primer mix. Each cDNA molecule, via a template-switch adaptor with 12 random nucleotides, was tagged. Using its own MiXCR run on the 5' RACE reads, TCRdb lists one record per CDR3 protein. The sample shows 650,000 to 800,000 distinct CDR3 sequences, around 52% of them seen only once. The sequence came from a woman aged 80 or older in good health. Sequences were obtained from blood.

The CDR3 nucleotides are TGCGCCAGCAGCTTGGAGGGACACGTCTACGAGCAGTACTTC. Its translation is CASSLEGHVYEQYF. This chain connects TRBV5-1 to TRBJ2-7, with D tentatively TRBD1 (6 bases). Germline assignment: CDR1 SGHRS and CDR2 YFSETQ. The CDR3 runs to 14 residues. V was clipped by 0 bases and J by 3 bases, with 10 bases between them.